The clone carrying this TCR beta chain was observed once. This specimen belongs to a study of blood T cell repertoires in COVID-19. The wider study: There were acute and convalescent COVID-19 samples, and they came from the United States, Italy and Spain.

Between the trimmed V and J ends, which lost 2 bases and 2 bases, there was a span of 12 bases. The CDR3 sequence is 15 residues long. Germline lookup yields CDR1 SGHAT and CDR2 FQNNGV. Participant reports of clinical history set cohort assignment. A COVID-19 case was met by exposed participants within 2 weeks before study entry. The table came from immunoSEQ multiplex PCR; TCRdb's copy has only in-frame clones and leaves some out. The repertoire has 200,000 to 250,000 clones, around 90% of them found once; the top ten carry around 1%. This TCR was recovered from a man between 50 and 59 years old who had been exposed to COVID-19. Sequences were obtained from PBMCs or T cells enriched from blood (not recorded which). This sequence joins TRBV11-2 and TRBJ1-2; D ambiguous. Written as DNA, the CDR3 is TGTGCCAGCAGCTTATCTTGGCAGACAAACTATGGCTACACCTTC. Protein sequence: CASSLSWQTNYGYTF.